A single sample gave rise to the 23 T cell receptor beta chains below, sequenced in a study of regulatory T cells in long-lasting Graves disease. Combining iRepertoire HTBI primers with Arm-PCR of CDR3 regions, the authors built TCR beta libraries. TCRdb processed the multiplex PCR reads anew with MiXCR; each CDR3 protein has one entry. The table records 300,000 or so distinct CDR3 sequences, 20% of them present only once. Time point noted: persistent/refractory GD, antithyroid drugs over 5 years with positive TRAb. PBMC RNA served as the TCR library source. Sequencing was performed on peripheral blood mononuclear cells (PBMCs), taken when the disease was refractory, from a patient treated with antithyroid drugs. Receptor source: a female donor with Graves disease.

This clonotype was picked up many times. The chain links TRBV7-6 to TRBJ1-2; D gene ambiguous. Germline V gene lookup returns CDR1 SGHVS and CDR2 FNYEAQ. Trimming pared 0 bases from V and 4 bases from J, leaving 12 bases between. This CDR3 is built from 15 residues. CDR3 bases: TGTGCCAGCAGCTTAGCCACTGACAAGTTCTATGGCTACACCTTC. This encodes CASSLATDKFYGYTF.

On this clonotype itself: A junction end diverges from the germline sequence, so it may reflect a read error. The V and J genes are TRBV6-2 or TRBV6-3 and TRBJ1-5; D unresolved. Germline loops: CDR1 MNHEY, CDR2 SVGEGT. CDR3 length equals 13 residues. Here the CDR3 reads CASTYPPRQPRHF. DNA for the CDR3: TGTGCCAGCACCTACCCGCCCCGTCAGCCCCGGCATTTT.

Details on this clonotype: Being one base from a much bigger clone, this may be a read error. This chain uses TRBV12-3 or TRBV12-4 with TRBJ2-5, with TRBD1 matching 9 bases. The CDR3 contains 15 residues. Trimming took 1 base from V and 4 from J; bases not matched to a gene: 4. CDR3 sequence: CASSLVTGGPETQYF. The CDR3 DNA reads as TGTGCCAGCAGTTTAGTTACAGGGGGCCCAGAGACCCAGTACTTC.

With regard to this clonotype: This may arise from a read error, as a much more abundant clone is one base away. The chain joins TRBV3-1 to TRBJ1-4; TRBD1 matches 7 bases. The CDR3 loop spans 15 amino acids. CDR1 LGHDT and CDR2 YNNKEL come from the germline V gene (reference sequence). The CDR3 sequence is CASNQADRVGEKLFF. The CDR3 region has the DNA TGTGCCAGCAACCAAGCTGACAGGGTTGGCGAAAAACTGTTTTTT.

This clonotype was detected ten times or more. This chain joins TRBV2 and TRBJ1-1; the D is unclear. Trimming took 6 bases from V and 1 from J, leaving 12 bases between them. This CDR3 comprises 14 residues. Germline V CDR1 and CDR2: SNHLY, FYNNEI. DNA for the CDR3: TGTGCCAGCAGCTTAGAAGGGCAGAACACTGAAGCTTTCTTT. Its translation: CASSLEGQNTEAFF.

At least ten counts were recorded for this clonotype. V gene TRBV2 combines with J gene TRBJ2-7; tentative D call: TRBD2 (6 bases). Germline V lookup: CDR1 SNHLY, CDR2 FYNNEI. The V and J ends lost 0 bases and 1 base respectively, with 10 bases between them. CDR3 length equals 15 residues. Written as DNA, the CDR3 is TGTGCCAGCAGTGAAGCTTCCGGGAGATCCTACGAGCAGTACTTC. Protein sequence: CASSEASGRSYEQYF.

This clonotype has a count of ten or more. The CDR3 here is CASIIGAGGTGELFF. CDR3 coding DNA: TGTGCCAGCATCATTGGGGCAGGTGGTACCGGGGAGCTGTTTTTT. V and J are TRBV12-3 or TRBV12-4 and TRBJ2-2; D is possibly TRBD1 (5 bases). The CDR3 has 15 amino acids. V was pared by 7 bases and J by 5 bases, with 17 bases between.

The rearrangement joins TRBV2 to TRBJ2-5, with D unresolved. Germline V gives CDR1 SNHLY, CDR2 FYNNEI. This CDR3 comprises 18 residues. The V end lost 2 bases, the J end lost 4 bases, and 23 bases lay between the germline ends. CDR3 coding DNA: TGTGCCAGCAGTGAAAATGCCGGCCCGAAGAAACAACCAGAGACCCAGTACTTC. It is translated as CASSENAGPKKQPETQYF.

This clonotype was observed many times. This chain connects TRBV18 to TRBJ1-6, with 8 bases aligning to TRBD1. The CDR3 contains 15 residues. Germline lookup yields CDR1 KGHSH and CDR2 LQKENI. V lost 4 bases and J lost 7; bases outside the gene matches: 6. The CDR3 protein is CASSRGQGGNSPLHF. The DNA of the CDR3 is TGTGCCAGCTCACGTGGACAGGGCGGGAATTCACCCCTCCACTTT. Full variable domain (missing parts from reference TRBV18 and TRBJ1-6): NAGVMQNPRHLVRRRGQEARLRCSPMKGHSHVYWYRQLPEEGLKFMVYLQKENIIDESGMPKERFSAEFPKEGPSILRIQQVVRGDSAAYFCASSRGQGGNSPLHFGNGTRLTVT.

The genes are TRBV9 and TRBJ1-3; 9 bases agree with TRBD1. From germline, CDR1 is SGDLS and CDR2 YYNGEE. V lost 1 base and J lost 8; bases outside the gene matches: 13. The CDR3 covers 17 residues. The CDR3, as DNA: TGTGCCAGCAGCGTAAACCCCCCCGGGACAGGGAGGGACACCATATATTTT. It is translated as CASSVNPPGTGRDTIYF.

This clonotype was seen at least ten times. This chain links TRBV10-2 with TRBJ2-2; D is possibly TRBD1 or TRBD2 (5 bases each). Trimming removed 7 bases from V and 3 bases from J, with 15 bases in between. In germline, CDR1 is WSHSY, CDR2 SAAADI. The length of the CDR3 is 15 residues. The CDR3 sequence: CASMRGEWYTGELFF. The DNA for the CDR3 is TGCGCCAGCATGAGGGGAGAGTGGTACACCGGGGAGCTGTTTTTT.

CDR3: CASSLAAMEEGNTIYF. CDR3 sequence (DNA): TGTGCCAGCAGCTTAGCCGCGATGGAAGAAGGAAACACCATATATTTT. V gene TRBV7-2 combines with J gene TRBJ1-3; D gene uncertain. V was pared by 0 bases and J by 4 bases, with 13 bases between. The CDR3 covers 16 residues. CDR1 and CDR2 (germline): SGHTA, FQGNSA. The entire variable domain, with the rest obtained from reference TRBV7-2 and TRBJ1-3, is as follows: GAGVSQSPSNKVTEKGKDVELRCDPISGHTALYWYRQSLGQGLEFLIYFQGNSAPDKSGLPSDRFSAERTGGSVSTLTIQRTQQEDSAVYLCASSLAAMEEGNTIYFGEGSWLTVV.

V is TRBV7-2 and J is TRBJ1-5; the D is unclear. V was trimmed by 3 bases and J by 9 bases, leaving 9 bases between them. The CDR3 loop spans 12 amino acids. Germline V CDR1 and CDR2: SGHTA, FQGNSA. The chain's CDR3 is CASSFLSLPQHF. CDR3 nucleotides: TGTGCCAGCAGCTTTCTGAGCTTGCCCCAGCATTTT.

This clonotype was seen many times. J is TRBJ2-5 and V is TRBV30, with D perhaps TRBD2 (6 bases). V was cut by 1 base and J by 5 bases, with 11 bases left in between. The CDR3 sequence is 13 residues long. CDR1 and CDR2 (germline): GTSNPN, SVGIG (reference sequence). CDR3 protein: CAWSGQGGETQYF. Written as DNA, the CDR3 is TGTGCCTGGAGTGGCCAAGGAGGGGAGACCCAGTACTTC.

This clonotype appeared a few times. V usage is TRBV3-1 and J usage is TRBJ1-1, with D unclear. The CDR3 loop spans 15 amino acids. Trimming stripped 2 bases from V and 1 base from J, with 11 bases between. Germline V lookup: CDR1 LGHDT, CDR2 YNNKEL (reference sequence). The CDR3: CASSQLTGRNTEAFF. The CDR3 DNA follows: TGTGCCAGCAGCCAACTTACCGGGAGGAACACTGAAGCTTTCTTT.

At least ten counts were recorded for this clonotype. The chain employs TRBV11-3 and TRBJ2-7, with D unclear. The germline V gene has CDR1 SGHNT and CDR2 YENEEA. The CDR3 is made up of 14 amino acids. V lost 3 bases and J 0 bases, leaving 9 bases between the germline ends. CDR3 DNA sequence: TGTGCCAGCAGCTTTATACGTTCCTCCTACGAGCAGTACTTC. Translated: CASSFIRSSYEQYF.

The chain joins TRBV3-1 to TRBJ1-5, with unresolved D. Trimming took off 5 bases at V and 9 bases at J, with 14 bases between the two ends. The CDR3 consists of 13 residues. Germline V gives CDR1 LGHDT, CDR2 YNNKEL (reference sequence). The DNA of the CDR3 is TGTGCCAGCAGCGGCCCCTCGGCGGCGCCCCAGCATTTT. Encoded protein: CASSGPSAAPQHF. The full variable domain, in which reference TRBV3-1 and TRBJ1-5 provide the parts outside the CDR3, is DTAVSQTPKYLVTQMGNDKSIKCEQNLGHDTMYWYKQDSKKFLKIMFSYNNKELIINETVPNRFSPKSPDKAHLNLHINSLELGDSAVYFCASSGPSAAPQHFGDGTRLSIL.

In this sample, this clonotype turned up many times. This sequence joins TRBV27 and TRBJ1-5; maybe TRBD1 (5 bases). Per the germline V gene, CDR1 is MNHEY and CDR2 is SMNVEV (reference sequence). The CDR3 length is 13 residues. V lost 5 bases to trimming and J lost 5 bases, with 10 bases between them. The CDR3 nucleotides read TGTGCCAGCAGTCCTATACAGGATCAGCCCCAGCATTTT. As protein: CASSPIQDQPQHF.

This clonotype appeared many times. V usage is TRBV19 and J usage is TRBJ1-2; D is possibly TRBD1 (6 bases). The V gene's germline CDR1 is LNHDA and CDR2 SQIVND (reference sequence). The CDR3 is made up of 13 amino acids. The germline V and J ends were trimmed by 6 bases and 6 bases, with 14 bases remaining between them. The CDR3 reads CASRRTAGDGYTF. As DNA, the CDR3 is TGTGCCAGTAGAAGGACAGCAGGGGATGGCTACACCTTC. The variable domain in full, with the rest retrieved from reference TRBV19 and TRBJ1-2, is DGGITQSPKYLFRKEGQNVTLSCEQNLNHDAMYWYRQDPGQGLRLIYYSQIVNDFQKGDIAEGYSVSREKKESFPLTVTSAQKNPTAFYLCASRRTAGDGYTFGSGTRLTVV.

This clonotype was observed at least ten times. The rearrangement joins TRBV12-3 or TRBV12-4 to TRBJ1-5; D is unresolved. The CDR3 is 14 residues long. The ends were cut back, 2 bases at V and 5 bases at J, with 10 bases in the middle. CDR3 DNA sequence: TGTGCCAGCAGTTTATGGATTGGGGATCAGCCCCAGCATTTT. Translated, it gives CASSLWIGDQPQHF.

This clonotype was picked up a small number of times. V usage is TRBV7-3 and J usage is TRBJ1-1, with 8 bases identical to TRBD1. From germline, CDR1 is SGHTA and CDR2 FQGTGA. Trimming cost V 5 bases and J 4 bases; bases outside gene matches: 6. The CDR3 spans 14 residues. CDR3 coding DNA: TGTGCCAGCAGCACAACAGGGGGATTCACTGAAGCTTTCTTT. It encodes CASSTTGGFTEAFF. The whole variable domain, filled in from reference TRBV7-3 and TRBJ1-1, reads GAGVSQTPSNKVTEKGKYVELRCDPISGHTALYWYRQSLGQGPEFLIYFQGTGAADDSGLPNDRFFAVRPEGSVSTLKIQRTERGDSAVYLCASSTTGGFTEAFFGQGTRLTVV.

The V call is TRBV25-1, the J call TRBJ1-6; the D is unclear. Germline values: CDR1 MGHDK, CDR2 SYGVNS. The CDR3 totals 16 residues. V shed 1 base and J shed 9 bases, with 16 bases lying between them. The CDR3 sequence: CASSELVGPGSSPLHF. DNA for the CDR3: TGTGCCAGCAGTGAATTGGTTGGACCGGGAAGTTCACCCCTCCACTTT.

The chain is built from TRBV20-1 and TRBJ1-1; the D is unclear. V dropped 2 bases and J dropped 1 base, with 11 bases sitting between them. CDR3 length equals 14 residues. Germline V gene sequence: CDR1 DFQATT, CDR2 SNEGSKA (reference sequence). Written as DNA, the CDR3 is TGCAGTGCTAGAATGGGAGGAGGGAACACTGAAGCTTTCTTT. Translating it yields CSARMGGGNTEAFF.